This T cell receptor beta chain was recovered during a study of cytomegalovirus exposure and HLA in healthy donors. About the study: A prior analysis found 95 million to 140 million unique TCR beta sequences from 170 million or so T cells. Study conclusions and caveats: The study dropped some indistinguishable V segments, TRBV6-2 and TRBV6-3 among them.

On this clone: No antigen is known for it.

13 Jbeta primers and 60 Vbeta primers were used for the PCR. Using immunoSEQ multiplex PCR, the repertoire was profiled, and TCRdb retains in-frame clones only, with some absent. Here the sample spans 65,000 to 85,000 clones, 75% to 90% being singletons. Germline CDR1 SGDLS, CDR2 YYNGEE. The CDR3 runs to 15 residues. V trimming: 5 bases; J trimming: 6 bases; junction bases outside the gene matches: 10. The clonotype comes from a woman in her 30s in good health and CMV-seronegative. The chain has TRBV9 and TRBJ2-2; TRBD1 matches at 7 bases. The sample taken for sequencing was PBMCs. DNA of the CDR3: TGTGCCAGCAGTGACAGGGTGTTGGAATCCGGGGAGCTGTTTTTT. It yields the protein CASSDRVLESGELFF.